Detailed here is one TCR beta chain. Sorted-subset replicate PCRs used approximately 180 ng of genomic DNA. This amount corresponded to 25,000 to 30,000 T cell genomes. TCRdb's copy holds only in-frame clones and misses some; the assay was immunoSEQ multiplex PCR. This table has about 700,000 clones, about 90% appearing once. This entry belongs to a study of shared clonotypes between healthy human individuals. The naive CD8 population came from CD45RO-negative cells selected for CCR7, without terminally differentiated effector memory CD45RA+ cells. CDR3 length: 15 amino acids. Germline V gives CDR1 LGHNA, CDR2 YNFKEQ. Deletions cut 0 bases from V and 0 bases from J, with 6 bases between.

The rearrangement links TRBV4-2 to TRBJ2-1; possibly TRBD1 for D (6 bases). The clonotype was recovered from a man aged 30-40 years in good health. Source material: naive CD8+ T cells sorted from blood. CDR3 protein: CASSQEQGSYNEQFF. DNA for the CDR3: TGTGCCAGCAGCCAAGAACAGGGCTCCTACAATGAGCAGTTCTTC.